The clone carrying this T cell receptor (beta chain) occurred once. The record originates from a study of blood T cell repertoires in COVID-19. Across the whole study: Both acute and convalescent COVID-19 samples were obtained from the United States, Italy and Spain. T cells, B-cell-depleted T cells, or PBMCs supplied cDNA or gDNA.

Germline CDR1 MNHNY, CDR2 SVGAGI (reference sequence). Trimming took 5 bases from V and 8 from J, leaving 19 bases between them. The CDR3 runs 16 residues. In the authors' methods: Amplification of reference gene primers provided the estimated nucleated cell counts. Measured with immunoSEQ multiplex PCR; TCRdb has only the in-frame clones, and not every one. V, J and clone size derive from that table, while D and trimming were established from the DNA sequence. The sample contains 95,000 to 100,000 clones, about four fifths of which appear only once. The chain recombines TRBV6-6 with TRBJ1-6; the D gene is possibly TRBD1 (5 bases). The receptor's source is a woman aged 60 to 75 with acute or convalescent COVID-19. Sequenced material: peripheral blood. The CDR3 nucleotides read TGTGCCAGCAGTCGAGGGGCGAGGATAGTTTATTCACCCCTCCACTTT. Amino acids: CASSRGARIVYSPLHF.